These 24 T cell receptor beta chains share one sample of origin, sequenced in a study of cytomegalovirus exposure and HLA in healthy donors. PCR involved 60 Vbeta and 13 Jbeta primers. Produced via immunoSEQ multiplex PCR; TCRdb's table is partial and in-frame only. The sample table sets out under 40,000 clones. The material sequenced was PBMCs. These receptors were taken from a woman in her 40s in good health and CMV-seropositive.

The genes are TRBV28 and TRBJ2-1; weak D call: TRBD2 (6 bases). Germline V CDR1 and CDR2: MDHEN, SYDVKM. The CDR3 spans 16 residues. The germline V and J ends were trimmed by 5 bases and 2 bases, with 16 bases remaining between them. CDR3 nucleotide sequence: TGTGCCAGCAGTCCCCCCGCGGGAATGGCCTACAATGAGCAGTTCTTC. It translates to CASSPPAGMAYNEQFF.

The chain joins TRBV28 to TRBJ1-2, with D possibly TRBD1 on 5 matching bases. The V end lost 6 bases, the J end lost 7 bases, and 24 bases lay between the germline ends. The CDR3 totals 16 residues. CDR1 is MDHEN, CDR2 SYDVKM, per germline. The CDR3 protein is CASRSRSGTFLGGYTF. In DNA, the CDR3 is TGTGCCAGCAGGTCCAGATCCGGGACTTTTTTGGGTGGCTACACCTTC.

The genes are TRBV7-9 and TRBJ1-1, with 7 bases fitting TRBD1. CDR3 length equals 14 residues. After removal of 4 bases from V and 1 base from J, the junction contained 3 bases not matched to a gene. CDR1 is SEHNR, CDR2 FQNEAQ, per germline (reference sequence). CDR3 in DNA: TGTGCCAGCAGCTCCCGGACAGGGAACACTGAAGCTTTCTTT. As protein: CASSSRTGNTEAFF.

The chain recombines TRBV4-1 with TRBJ1-1; 8 bases are a match to TRBD1. The CDR3 sequence is 13 residues long. Germline CDR1 MGHRA, CDR2 YSYEKL. After removal of 5 bases from V and 4 bases from J, the junction contained 3 bases not matched to a gene. The CDR3 nucleotides are TGCGCCAGCAGCACCAGGGGGCCCACTGAAGCTTTCTTT. Its protein product is CASSTRGPTEAFF.

The chain couples TRBV4-2 to TRBJ2-7; D gene uncertain. The germline V gene has CDR1 LGHNA and CDR2 YNFKEQ. CDR3 length: 13 residues. Trimming removed 1 base at V and 5 bases at J, with 9 bases between. The CDR3 reads CASSQGGENEQYF. DNA of the CDR3: TGTGCCAGCAGCCAAGGAGGCGAAAACGAGCAGTACTTC.

The chain carries TRBV18 and TRBJ1-1; 8 nucleotides line up with TRBD1. From germline, CDR1 is KGHSH and CDR2 LQKENI. The length of the CDR3 is 16 residues. After removal of 3 bases from V and 4 bases from J, the junction contained 10 bases not matched to a gene. Written as DNA, the CDR3 is TGTGCCAGCTCACCGATAACGGGACAGGTAGTCACTGAAGCTTTCTTT. This translates into CASSPITGQVVTEAFF.

The chain has TRBV29-1 and TRBJ1-1; maybe TRBD1 (5 bases). The germline V and J ends were trimmed by 6 bases and 3 bases, with 11 bases remaining between them. This CDR3 region has 12 residues. Germline assignment: CDR1 SQVTM and CDR2 ANQGSEA. The CDR3 bases are TGCAGCGTGTCAGGGATGGACACTGAAGCTTTCTTT. This gives the protein CSVSGMDTEAFF. The whole variable domain, filled in from reference TRBV29-1 and TRBJ1-1, reads SAVISQKPSRDICQRGTSLTIQCQVDSQVTMMFWYRQQPGQSLTLIATANQGSEATYESGFVIDKFPISRPNLTFSTLTVSNMSPEDSSIYLCSVSGMDTEAFFGQGTRLTVV.

The CDR3 region has the DNA TGTGCCTGGAAGGGGGGGGACAGGTCCCTGTTTTTT. Residues: CAWKGGDRSLFF. The chain links TRBV30 to TRBJ1-4, with 8 bases fitting TRBD1. From germline, CDR1 is GTSNPN and CDR2 SVGIG (reference sequence). This CDR3 region has 12 residues. After removal of 4 bases from V and 14 bases from J, the junction contained 9 bases not matched to a gene.

J is TRBJ1-2 and V is TRBV4-2; 7 nucleotides align to TRBD1. The V and J ends lost 3 bases and 0 bases, in that order; junction bases with no gene match: 1. The germline V gene has CDR1 LGHNA and CDR2 YNFKEQ. This CDR3 is 14 amino acids long. The DNA of the CDR3 is TGTGCCAGCAGCCAGGACAGGTCTAACTATGGCTACACCTTC. Translating it yields CASSQDRSNYGYTF.

The V and J genes are TRBV9 and TRBJ2-3, with TRBD2 matching over 11 bases. The ends lost 5 bases at V and 1 base at J; junction bases unmatched: 6. The CDR3 contains 16 residues. Germline values: CDR1 SGDLS, CDR2 YYNGEE. The DNA for the CDR3 is TGTGCCAGCAGTCAACTAGCGGGAGCTGGCACAGATACGCAGTATTTT. Amino acid sequence: CASSQLAGAGTDTQYF.

This chain uses TRBV7-8 with TRBJ2-5; tentatively, D is TRBD2 (5 bases). CDR1 is SGHVS, CDR2 FQNEAQ, per germline. Trimming pared 5 bases from V and 5 bases from J, leaving 18 bases between. The CDR3 runs to 15 residues. The CDR3 reads CASSRRFGFGETQYF. CDR3 sequence (DNA): TGTGCCAGCAGCCGGAGGTTTGGGTTCGGGGAGACCCAGTACTTC. The full variable domain, with the rest looked up from reference TRBV7-8 and TRBJ2-5, is GAGVSQSPRYKVAKRGQDVALRCDPISGHVSLFWYQQALGQGPEFLTYFQNEAQLDKSGLPSDRFFAERPEGSVSTLKIQRTQQEDSAVYLCASSRRFGFGETQYFGPGTRLLVL.

The J gene is TRBJ2-3, the V gene TRBV5-1, with 11 bases aligning to TRBD2. The germline gives CDR1 SGHRS, CDR2 YFSETQ. V lost 4 bases and J lost 5; bases outside the gene matches: 3. This CDR3 has 14 residues. CDR3 DNA: TGCGCCAGCAGCGAGGGACTAGCGGTAGATACGCAGTATTTT. Amino acids: CASSEGLAVDTQYF.

CDR3 residues: CASSLGQGFGYTF. The CDR3 bases are TGTGCCAGCAGCTTAGGACAGGGCTTCGGCTACACCTTC. The chain has TRBV7-9 and TRBJ1-2; TRBD1 aligns across 7 bases. Trimming cost V 1 base and J 8 bases; bases outside gene matches: 4. Germline lookup yields CDR1 SEHNR and CDR2 FQNEAQ (reference sequence). CDR3 size: 13 residues.

J is TRBJ1-3 and V is TRBV5-1, with 10 nucleotides matching TRBD1. CDR3 length: 15 residues. Trimming removed 3 bases from V and 3 bases from J; junction bases left unmatched: 3. CDR1 is SGHRS, CDR2 YFSETQ, per germline. The CDR3 bases are TGCGCCAGCAGCTCAGGACAGGGGGGTGGAAACACCATATATTTT. As protein: CASSSGQGGGNTIYF.

This sequence joins TRBV5-1 and TRBJ1-4; D possibly corresponds to TRBD1 (6 bases). CDR3 length equals 14 residues. Germline CDR1 SGHRS, CDR2 YFSETQ. The V gene lost 0 bases and the J gene lost 3 bases, with 6 bases spanning the gap. The CDR3, as DNA: TGCGCCAGCAGCTTGGAGGGGGCTAATGAAAAACTGTTTTTT. It is translated as CASSLEGANEKLFF.

The rearrangement links TRBV29-1 to TRBJ2-5, with a tentative D call TRBD2 (5 bases). Trimming removed 4 bases at V and 0 bases at J, with 12 bases between. CDR1 SQVTM and CDR2 ANQGSEA come from the germline V gene. The length of the CDR3 is 14 residues. CDR3 sequence: CSVGGGEYQETQYF. The CDR3 bases are TGCAGCGTTGGAGGAGGAGAATACCAAGAGACCCAGTACTTC. The variable domain in full, with the rest retrieved from reference TRBV29-1 and TRBJ2-5, is SAVISQKPSRDICQRGTSLTIQCQVDSQVTMMFWYRQQPGQSLTLIATANQGSEATYESGFVIDKFPISRPNLTFSTLTVSNMSPEDSSIYLCSVGGGEYQETQYFGPGTRLLVL.

The J gene is TRBJ2-3, the V gene TRBV4-1; 10 bases are shared with TRBD2. The CDR3 extends over 17 amino acids. The trim removed 0 bases at V and 0 bases at J, leaving 3 bases unmatched. Germline CDR1 MGHRA, CDR2 YSYEKL. CDR3 loop: CASSQESGRVSTDTQYF. The CDR3 nucleotides are TGCGCCAGCAGCCAAGAGAGCGGGAGGGTTAGCACAGATACGCAGTATTTT.

The rearrangement links TRBV28 to TRBJ2-7; 7 bases align to TRBD2. V lost 5 bases to trimming and J lost 3 bases; unmatched junction nucleotides: 7. From germline, CDR1 is MDHEN and CDR2 SYDVKM. The CDR3 loop spans 14 amino acids. The CDR3 protein is CASSTGLFSYEQYF. In nucleotides, the CDR3 is TGTGCCAGCAGTACGGGACTATTTAGCTACGAGCAGTACTTC.

CDR3 sequence: CASSIGQGTSYEQYF. CDR3 bases: TGTGCCAGTAGTATAGGACAGGGGACTTCCTACGAGCAGTACTTC. The chain joins TRBV19 to TRBJ2-7, with TRBD1 matching 8 bases. CDR1 is LNHDA, CDR2 SQIVND, per germline (reference sequence). The CDR3 has 15 residues. The ends lost 1 base at V and 1 base at J; junction bases unmatched: 3. Drawing the rest from reference TRBV19 and TRBJ2-7, the complete variable domain is DGGITQSPKYLFRKEGQNVTLSCEQNLNHDAMYWYRQDPGQGLRLIYYSQIVNDFQKGDIAEGYSVSREKKESFPLTVTSAQKNPTAFYLCASSIGQGTSYEQYFGPGTRLTVT.

The genes are TRBV7-2 and TRBJ1-1; TRBD1 matches 7 bases. In germline, CDR1 is SGHTA, CDR2 FQGNSA. The CDR3 is 13 amino acids. The V and J ends lost 5 bases and 4 bases, in that order; junction bases with no gene match: 4. The CDR3 loop reads CASSRRQGTEAFF. The CDR3 DNA follows: TGTGCCAGCAGCCGCCGACAGGGCACTGAAGCTTTCTTT. Complete variable domain (other parts from reference TRBV7-2 and TRBJ1-1): GAGVSQSPSNKVTEKGKDVELRCDPISGHTALYWYRQSLGQGLEFLIYFQGNSAPDKSGLPSDRFSAERTGGSVSTLTIQRTQQEDSAVYLCASSRRQGTEAFFGQGTRLTVV.

The chain couples TRBV5-6 to TRBJ1-3; unclear D gene. The germline CDR1 and CDR2 sequences are SGHDT and YYEEEE. Between the trimmed V and J ends, which lost 4 bases and 0 bases, there was a span of 5 bases. The CDR3 runs 13 residues. The CDR3 DNA is TGTGCCAGCAGCCTAGGCTCTGGAAACACCATATATTTT. This sequence encodes CASSLGSGNTIYF.

This chain uses TRBV9 with TRBJ2-3, with D unresolved. Germline CDR1 reads SGDLS; CDR2 reads YYNGEE. The CDR3 is 14 amino acids. V dropped 4 bases and J dropped 4 bases, with 13 bases sitting between them. The CDR3 bases are TGTGCCAGCAGCCCAGAGGCGCTTGCAGATACGCAGTATTTT. It is translated as CASSPEALADTQYF.

CDR3 in DNA: TGTGCCAGCTCGCCTACAGGGTACGACACTGAAGCTTTCTTT. Translation gives CASSPTGYDTEAFF. The rearrangement uses TRBV18 and TRBJ1-1; possibly TRBD1 for D (6 bases). The V gene's germline CDR1 is KGHSH and CDR2 LQKENI. This CDR3 has 14 residues. Trimming removed 6 bases from V and 3 bases from J, with 14 bases in between.

The chain couples TRBV9 to TRBJ1-1, with D maybe TRBD1 (6 bases). This CDR3 has 15 residues. Trimming pared 3 bases from V and 7 bases from J, leaving 19 bases between. Germline CDR1 SGDLS, CDR2 YYNGEE. The CDR3 is CASSGQVAGAGEAFF. The CDR3 DNA is TGTGCCAGCAGCGGACAGGTGGCGGGGGCTGGTGAAGCTTTCTTT.